One and the same sample provided the 15 T cell receptor beta chains below, sequenced in a study of T-cell reconstitution after alpha-beta-depleted transplantation in children. Broader study findings: As was reported, about two months after transplant, alpha-beta T cells came from several hundred expanded graft clones.

This sample's TCRbeta library carried unique molecular identifier barcodes. MiXCR, applied by TCRdb to the PCR reads, yields one record per CDR3 protein. This sample has roughly 30,000 distinct CDR3 sequences, with about 6% found just once. These receptors' targets are unknown. Specimen: peripheral blood, collected 60 days after TCRalphabeta/CD19-depleted stem cell transplant. Every receptor here comes from a child less than two years old who had a stem cell transplant for acute myeloid leukemia, so the T cells may come from the graft donor.

This clonotype was recorded a few times. The V and J genes are TRBV4-3 and TRBJ2-2; D remains ambiguous. Trimming removed 1 base from V and 7 bases from J, with 4 bases in between. Germline CDR1 is LGHNA and CDR2 is YSLEER. The CDR3 covers 12 residues. The CDR3 spells CASSQGSGELFF. CDR3 DNA sequence: TGCGCCAGCAGCCAAGGAAGCGGGGAGCTGTTTTTT.

This clonotype occurred many times. The rearrangement joins TRBV6-5 to TRBJ2-2; unclear D gene. This CDR3 comprises 11 residues. V lost 4 bases, J lost 7 bases, and 4 bases lay in between. Germline values: CDR1 MNHEY, CDR2 SVGAGI. CDR3 protein: CASSFRGELFF. CDR3 in DNA: TGTGCCAGCAGTTTTCGCGGGGAGCTGTTTTTT.

This clonotype was seen many times. CDR3 nucleotide sequence: TGTGCCAGCAGCTTATGGAAAGCGGGAGGCAACTACAATGAGCAGTTCTTC. It yields the protein CASSLWKAGGNYNEQFF. This chain joins TRBV7-9 and TRBJ2-1; 9 bases align to TRBD2. Germline V gene data show CDR1 as SEHNR and CDR2 as FQNEAQ (reference sequence). The CDR3 spans 17 residues. V dropped 2 bases and J dropped 3; count of bases not matched to a gene: 8.

This clonotype has ten or more counts. As DNA, the CDR3 is TGCGCCAGCACAGGGGGGAGGAACTATGGCTACACCTTC. Residues: CASTGGRNYGYTF. The chain is built from TRBV10-1 and TRBJ1-2; 7 nucleotides align to TRBD1. Trimming cost V 7 bases and J 2 bases; bases outside gene matches: 4. This CDR3 is 13 amino acids long. CDR1 WNHNN and CDR2 SYGVQD come from the germline V gene (reference sequence).

Ten or more counts support this clonotype. V and J are TRBV9 and TRBJ2-4, with 9 bases identical to TRBD1. This CDR3 is built from 15 residues. Per germline, CDR1 SGDLS and CDR2 YYNGEE. V lost 4 bases to trimming and J lost 7 bases; unmatched junction nucleotides: 9. In nucleotides, the CDR3 is TGTGCCAGCAGCCCGGGGGTTGGACAGGGGAACATTCAGTACTTC. The encoded protein is CASSPGVGQGNIQYF.

In its sample, this clonotype was seen many times. The chain is built from TRBV9 and TRBJ2-3; no firm D call. This CDR3 comprises 14 residues. Germline values: CDR1 SGDLS, CDR2 YYNGEE. V was pared by 2 bases and J by 0 bases, with 7 bases between. CDR3 amino acids: CASSVPSSTDTQYF. For the CDR3, the DNA is TGTGCCAGCAGCGTCCCCTCTAGCACAGATACGCAGTATTTT.

This clonotype was found many times. V gene TRBV7-2 combines with J gene TRBJ1-1; D remains ambiguous. Trimming took 4 bases from V and 0 from J, leaving 12 bases between them. The germline gives CDR1 SGHTA, CDR2 FQGNSA. The CDR3 sequence is 15 residues long. CDR3 in DNA: TGTGCCAGCAGCTCCCCAGAGAGGTTGAACACTGAAGCTTTCTTT. Its protein is CASSSPERLNTEAFF.

This chain joins TRBV5-6 and TRBJ2-7, with D tentatively TRBD2 (5 bases). The CDR3 contains 14 residues. The V end was cut by 8 bases, the J end by 1 base, with 16 bases between. Germline V lookup: CDR1 SGHDT, CDR2 YYEEEE. The CDR3 protein is CARGPGLGSYEQYF. Here the CDR3 DNA reads TGTGCCAGGGGCCCCGGACTGGGTTCCTACGAGCAGTACTTC.

In its sample, this clonotype ranks as medium-sized. The chain uses TRBV12-3 or TRBV12-4 and TRBJ2-5; D possibly corresponds to TRBD2 (5 bases). Trimming stripped 3 bases from V and 1 base from J, with 6 bases between. The CDR3 has 13 amino acids. CDR3 DNA: TGTGCCAGCAGTTTTGCGGGCCAAGAGACCCAGTACTTC. Translation gives CASSFAGQETQYF.

This clonotype was seen ten or more times. The genes are TRBV27 and TRBJ2-7, with D possibly matching TRBD1 (6 bases). CDR1 is MNHEY, CDR2 SMNVEV, per germline (reference sequence). V lost 5 bases and J 1 base, leaving 9 bases between the germline ends. This CDR3 is built from 13 residues. The CDR3 here is CASSPQGSYEQYF. The CDR3 DNA follows: TGTGCCAGCAGTCCACAGGGTTCCTACGAGCAGTACTTC.

This clonotype was recorded a few times. The V and J genes are TRBV10-3 and TRBJ2-2; TRBD1 matches 9 bases. This CDR3 comprises 15 residues. Germline lookup yields CDR1 ENHRY and CDR2 SYGVKD. The trim removed 2 bases at V and 3 bases at J, leaving 1 base unmatched. CDR3 in DNA: TGTGCCATCAGTGAGGGACAGGGGTACACCGGGGAGCTGTTTTTT. Residues: CAISEGQGYTGELFF.

This clonotype has a count of ten or more. CDR3 DNA: TGTGCCAGCAGTTTTGCGGCGGGAGGGTACGAGCAGTACTTC. Amino acids: CASSFAAGGYEQYF. The V call is TRBV28, the J call TRBJ2-7; the match to TRBD2 covers 9 bases. CDR3 length: 14 amino acids. Germline trimming cut 3 bases from V and 4 bases from J; bases unmatched to any gene: 4. Germline V gene data show CDR1 as MDHEN and CDR2 as SYDVKM. The whole variable domain, filled in from reference TRBV28 and TRBJ2-7, reads DVKVTQSSRYLVKRTGEKVFLECVQDMDHENMFWYRQDPGLGLRLIYFSYDVKMKEKGDIPEGYSVSREKKERFSLILESASTNQTSMYLCASSFAAGGYEQYFGPGTRLTVT.

A few counts support this clonotype. The rearrangement links TRBV30 to TRBJ2-1; no reliable D call. Germline V lookup: CDR1 GTSNPN, CDR2 SVGIG (reference sequence). The CDR3 loop spans 14 amino acids. V shed 0 bases and J shed 0 bases, with 6 bases lying between them. The CDR3 nucleotides read TGTGCCTGGAGTGTTCGGAGCTCCTACAATGAGCAGTTCTTC. It translates to CAWSVRSSYNEQFF.

This clonotype has a count of ten or more. Its ends do not fully match the called genes, so a read error is possible. The chain combines TRBV12-3 or TRBV12-4 with TRBJ2-1, with 11 bases matching TRBD2. The CDR3 loop spans 14 amino acids. CDR3 region: CASSIAGGPGEQFF. CDR3 coding DNA: TGTGCCAGCAGTATAGCGGGAGGGCCTGGTGAGCAGTTCTTC.

This clonotype occurred many times. The chain joins TRBV20-1 to TRBJ2-3, with D perhaps TRBD1 (5 bases). Germline V gene sequence: CDR1 DFQATT, CDR2 SNEGSKA (reference sequence). Between the trimmed V and J ends, which lost 5 bases and 4 bases, there was a span of 16 bases. The CDR3 totals 14 residues. CDR3 in DNA: TGCAGTGCTCCCCGAAGGGGCAGCGCAGATACGCAGTATTTT. Its protein product is CSAPRRGSADTQYF.